These T cell receptor beta chains were read from a single sample in a study of brain T cells in children with intractable seizures. Profiling relied on immunoSEQ multiplex PCR, and the TCRdb table lists in-frame clones only, not all of them. The sample has 80,000 or so clones, approximately 90% seen once. Sample: peripheral blood, taken at surgery. Receptors were obtained from a girl aged 2-10 years with Rasmussen encephalitis and intractable seizures. Each CDR3 is given without its conserved first and last residue. The order of the fields is V gene, CDR3 protein.

v_gene: TRBV3-1/TRBV3-2; CDR3aa: ASRFGANTGELF
v_gene: TRBV2; CDR3aa: ASSTSSGPYEQY
v_gene: TRBV28; CDR3aa: ASSLVMQGPY
v_gene: TRBV5-8; CDR3aa: ASSSTLAGVFSNEQF
v_gene: TRBV4-1; CDR3aa: ASSHFGQGAYEQY
v_gene: TRBV2; CDR3aa: ASIQILRDVGHSPLH
v_gene: TRBV25-1; CDR3aa: ASRDWGSGETQY
v_gene: TRBV9; CDR3aa: ASSALDTAEQY
v_gene: TRBV29-1; CDR3aa: SVALNTEAF
v_gene: TRBV5-1; CDR3aa: ASSYRDGNTEAF
v_gene: TRBV14; CDR3aa: ASSQRLGTLPA
v_gene: TRBV5-5; CDR3aa: ASSLSVVGNQPQH
v_gene: TRBV6-5; CDR3aa: ASRDRPNSPLH
v_gene: TRBV10-2; CDR3aa: ASSQSGTAVDGYT
v_gene: TRBV7-9; CDR3aa: ASSPTQGEHYGYT
v_gene: TRBV29-1; CDR3aa: SVVVSGANVLT
v_gene: TRBV19; CDR3aa: ASSTLAVGVVGIGELF
v_gene: TRBV19; CDR3aa: ASSIDAGASVPYNEQF
v_gene: TRBV11-2; CDR3aa: ASSLGTGSREQY
v_gene: TRBV19; CDR3aa: ASSIGGDFGTDTQY
v_gene: TRBV6-5; CDR3aa: ASSYGGANTEAF
v_gene: TRBV18; CDR3aa: ASSDGGSYNEQF
v_gene: TRBV11-2; CDR3aa: ASSLAVLAGPGGEQF
v_gene: TRBV5-4; CDR3aa: ASSSGHTGELF
v_gene: TRBV19; CDR3aa: AGRISGANVLT
v_gene: TRBV7-9; CDR3aa: ASSFQGEGYNEQF
v_gene: TRBV25-1; CDR3aa: ASSAPMTGELF
v_gene: TRBV29-1; CDR3aa: SVENPPRGQDGYT
v_gene: TRBV2; CDR3aa: ASLTSLTGYGYT
v_gene: TRBV9; CDR3aa: ASSVGPRTAATDTQY
v_gene: TRBV10-2; CDR3aa: ASWTGVDEKLF
v_gene: TRBV27; CDR3aa: AIGLGSYNEQF
v_gene: TRBV6-6; CDR3aa: ASSQPEGLAGINEQF
v_gene: TRBV7-2; CDR3aa: ASSLGGTGGTEAF
v_gene: TRBV4-1; CDR3aa: ASSQGTGTGGNQPQH
v_gene: TRBV24-1; CDR3aa: ATSDLRGASYNEQF
v_gene: TRBV9; CDR3aa: ASAKDGDSGNTIY
v_gene: TRBV6-6; CDR3aa: ASSNRELLDTQY
v_gene: TRBV7-9; CDR3aa: ASSFGDSLAKNIQY
v_gene: TRBV7-6; CDR3aa: ASSHLAGGSYTTYNEQF
v_gene: TRBV19; CDR3aa: ASKAPAEVNEQF
v_gene: TRBV10-2; CDR3aa: ASSGSISYEQY
v_gene: TRBV5-4; CDR3aa: ASSLWGNTGELF
v_gene: TRBV7-9; CDR3aa: ASSPKRLAGVVNEQF
v_gene: TRBV12-3/TRBV12-4; CDR3aa: ASSLTGNIQY